The next 29 T cell receptor beta chains were all read from a single sample in a study of beta chain features in type 1 diabetes. The isolated RNA, all of it, was reverse transcribed, so expressed TCRB transcripts were what got sequenced. Profiling relied on immunoSEQ multiplex PCR, and the TCRdb table lists in-frame clones only, not all of them. The sample has 130,000 to 150,000 clones; around 51% are singletons. The sample comprised Tregs from blood. The receptors were sampled from a young man in good health.

The table lists this clone with a few counts. V and J are TRBV11-2 and TRBJ1-2; D remains unclear. V was clipped by 1 base and J by 6 bases, with 15 bases between them. This CDR3 spans 15 amino acids. Germline assignment: CDR1 SGHAT and CDR2 FQNNGV. CDR3 region: CASSLAFVSENGYTF. The CDR3 coding sequence is TGTGCCAGCAGCTTAGCGTTCGTCTCGGAGAATGGCTACACCTTC.

The sample holds a few counts of this clone. This sequence joins TRBV9 and TRBJ1-1, with 7 bases aligning to TRBD1. Per the germline V gene, CDR1 is SGDLS and CDR2 is YYNGEE. The length of the CDR3 is 14 residues. The V gene end was trimmed by 4 bases and the J gene end by 7 bases; junction bases not matched to a gene: 10. The CDR3 region has the DNA TGTGCCAGCAGCCTCTGGGGGACAGCAGATGAAGCTTTCTTT. It encodes CASSLWGTADEAFF.

The rearrangement uses TRBV27 and TRBJ1-5; D gene uncertain. V lost 6 bases and J 5 bases, leaving 14 bases between the germline ends. The germline CDR1 and CDR2 sequences are MNHEY and SMNVEV (reference sequence). The CDR3 totals 14 residues. The CDR3 DNA sequence: TGTGCCAGCAGAAGGGATGGAGGAGATCAGCCCCAGCATTTT. Translated, it gives CASRRDGGDQPQHF.

V usage is TRBV5-1 and J usage is TRBJ1-2; 7 positions match TRBD1. J was trimmed by 1 base and V by 0 bases; bases with no gene match: 3. Per the germline V gene, CDR1 is SGHRS and CDR2 is YFSETQ. The CDR3 runs 15 residues. The CDR3 region is CASSLGQGVNYGYTF. For the CDR3, the DNA is TGCGCCAGCAGCTTGGGGCAGGGGGTTAACTATGGCTACACCTTC.

J is TRBJ1-1 and V is TRBV29-1, with TRBD1 matching over 9 bases. The germline gives CDR1 SQVTM, CDR2 ANQGSEA. J gave up 2 bases and V 4 bases, and 14 bases lay outside the gene matches. This CDR3 has 17 amino acids. CDR3 sequence: CSVGILLSTGGNTEAFF. The CDR3 DNA reads TGCAGCGTTGGAATCCTCCTGTCGACAGGGGGAAACACTGAAGCTTTCTTT.

The chain is built from TRBV6-1 and TRBJ2-7; 9 nucleotides match TRBD1. This CDR3 is built from 15 residues. V was pared by 6 bases and J by 2 bases, with 8 bases of the junction left unmatched. Germline CDR1 is MNHNS and CDR2 is SASEGT. DNA of the CDR3: TGTGCCAGCAGCTATTGGACAGGGGATCCCTACGAGCAGTACTTC. This codes for CASSYWTGDPYEQYF.

The chain joins TRBV11-2 to TRBJ2-7, with 9 bases lining up with TRBD1. Germline assignment: CDR1 SGHAT and CDR2 FQNNGV. This CDR3 contains 16 residues. J gave up 4 bases and V 2 bases, and 9 bases lay outside the gene matches. CDR3 in amino acids: CASSLLAGTGQYEQYF. For the CDR3, the DNA is TGTGCCAGCAGCTTATTGGCCGGGACAGGGCAGTACGAGCAGTACTTC.

The V gene is TRBV25-1, the J gene TRBJ2-2, with TRBD2 identical over 14 bases. Germline CDR1 MGHDK, CDR2 SYGVNS. CDR3 length: 15 residues. Trimming cost V 8 bases and J 6 bases; bases outside gene matches: 5. The CDR3 reads CASDPGLAGAGELFF. The CDR3 region has the DNA TGTGCCAGCGACCCGGGACTAGCGGGAGCCGGGGAGCTGTTTTTT.

This clone has a single count. The chain uses TRBV19 and TRBJ2-2, with D possibly being TRBD2 (6 bases). Trimming shortened V by 6 bases and J by 4 bases, and 15 bases separated the two germline ends. The CDR3 contains 15 residues. Per germline, CDR1 LNHDA and CDR2 SQIVND (reference sequence). The CDR3 nucleotides are TGTGCCAGTAGAAGGAGGGGTAGTGCCACCGGGGAGCTGTTTTTT. Translation gives CASRRRGSATGELFF. The full variable domain, its missing parts supplied by reference TRBV19 and TRBJ2-2, is DGGITQSPKYLFRKEGQNVTLSCEQNLNHDAMYWYRQDPGQGLRLIYYSQIVNDFQKGDIAEGYSVSREKKESFPLTVTSAQKNPTAFYLCASRRRGSATGELFFGEGSRLTVL.

This clone was counted only a few times. The genes are TRBV7-2 and TRBJ2-3; D possibly corresponds to TRBD2 (6 bases). CDR3 length: 15 amino acids. Trimming took 4 bases from V and 3 from J, leaving 14 bases between them. Germline V gives CDR1 SGHTA, CDR2 FQGNSA. The CDR3 loop reads CASSSGGVYTDTQYF. The CDR3 nucleotides read TGTGCCAGCAGCTCCGGCGGGGTGTATACAGATACGCAGTATTTT.

The V and J genes are TRBV28 and TRBJ2-7; 10 positions match TRBD2. The V and J ends lost 5 bases and 3 bases, in that order; junction bases with no gene match: 16. The CDR3 spans 18 residues. CDR1 and CDR2 from the germline V gene are MDHEN and SYDVKM. This chain's CDR3 is CASSVIGSGRLGIYEQYF. The CDR3 DNA is TGTGCCAGCAGTGTAATCGGTAGCGGGAGGCTAGGTATCTACGAGCAGTACTTC.

The rearrangement links TRBV25-1 to TRBJ1-1, with TRBD1 matching 9 bases. V was clipped by 6 bases and J by 4 bases; unmatched bases: 6. The CDR3 runs 14 residues. Germline V gene sequence: CDR1 MGHDK, CDR2 SYGVNS. The CDR3 region is CASSETGGFTEAFF. In DNA, the CDR3 is TGTGCCAGCAGCGAGACAGGGGGTTTCACTGAAGCTTTCTTT.

This clone has only a few counts. This chain joins TRBV7-2 and TRBJ2-5; D is possibly TRBD2 (5 bases). Deletions cut 5 bases from V and 2 bases from J, with 12 bases between. This CDR3 has 14 residues. Germline CDR1 and CDR2: SGHTA and FQGNSA. The CDR3 reads CASSRMWEQETQYF. The CDR3 DNA sequence: TGTGCCAGCAGCAGGATGTGGGAGCAAGAGACCCAGTACTTC.

The chain links TRBV5-5 to TRBJ1-1; D is unclear. The germline gives CDR1 SGHKS, CDR2 YYEKEE (reference sequence). The CDR3 sequence is 14 residues long. V dropped 4 bases and J dropped 1 base, with 11 bases sitting between them. The CDR3 region is CASSPRHQNTEAFF. The CDR3 bases are TGTGCCAGCAGCCCCCGACACCAGAACACTGAAGCTTTCTTT.

Only one count was recorded for this clone. This chain joins TRBV9 and TRBJ2-1; 9 positions match TRBD1. The CDR3 is 16 amino acids. V trimming: 0 bases; J trimming: 1 base; junction bases outside the gene matches: 2. The germline gives CDR1 SGDLS, CDR2 YYNGEE. CDR3 DNA sequence: TGTGCCAGCAGCGTAGGAGGGACAGGGTCCTACAATGAGCAGTTCTTC. Translation gives CASSVGGTGSYNEQFF.

The J gene is TRBJ2-2, the V gene TRBV11-1, with D tentatively TRBD1 (5 bases). The germline gives CDR1 SGHAT, CDR2 FQDESV (reference sequence). This CDR3 contains 15 residues. The V and J ends lost 4 bases and 2 bases respectively, with 11 bases between them. The CDR3 region is CASSSPQGNTGELFF. In DNA, the CDR3 is TGTGCCAGCAGCTCCCCCCAGGGAAACACCGGGGAGCTGTTTTTT. The whole variable domain, remainder taken from reference TRBV11-1 and TRBJ2-2, is EAEVAQSPRYKITEKSQAVAFWCDPISGHATLYWYRQILGQGPELLVQFQDESVVDDSQLPKDRFSAERLKGVDSTLKIQPAELGDSAMYLCASSSPQGNTGELFFGEGSRLTVL.

This clone was counted only a few times. The chain uses TRBV7-6 and TRBJ2-2; TRBD2 agrees at 7 bases. CDR3 length: 15 amino acids. The V segment lost 1 base and the J segment 1 base; nucleotides outside the gene matches: 0. The germline V gene has CDR1 SGHVS and CDR2 FNYEAQ. The CDR3 DNA is TGTGCCAGCAGCTTAGGCGGGAGGAACACCGGGGAGCTGTTTTTT. This translates into CASSLGGRNTGELFF.

This clone was picked up a small number of times. The CDR3 coding sequence is TGCGCCAGCAGCTCCAGCCCAGGGACGAACACCGGGGAGCTGTTTTTT. This encodes CASSSSPGTNTGELFF. The genes are TRBV5-1 and TRBJ2-2; D perhaps matches TRBD1 (5 bases). The CDR3 extends over 16 amino acids. The V gene's germline CDR1 is SGHRS and CDR2 YFSETQ. V lost 3 bases, J lost 0 bases, and 12 bases lay in between.

V and J are TRBV7-3 and TRBJ2-1; tentative D call: TRBD2 (6 bases). The CDR3 has 14 amino acids. CDR1 SGHTA and CDR2 FQGTGA come from the germline V gene. Trimming removed 5 bases from V and 10 bases from J, with 18 bases in between. CDR3 sequence reads: CASSPRDFSHEQFF. Written as DNA, the CDR3 is TGTGCCAGCAGCCCCCGGGACTTCTCACACGAGCAGTTCTTC.

The table lists this clone with a few counts. V and J are TRBV4-3 and TRBJ2-1; TRBD1 aligns across 9 bases. The CDR3 contains 16 residues. Trimming took 3 bases from V and 9 from J; bases not matched to a gene: 12. Germline V lookup: CDR1 LGHNA, CDR2 YSLEER. The CDR3 is CASSQGPGTGFGEQFF. In nucleotides, the CDR3 is TGCGCCAGCAGCCAGGGTCCCGGGACAGGGTTCGGTGAGCAGTTCTTC.

This chain uses TRBV7-9 with TRBJ1-1; tentatively, D is TRBD1 (5 bases). The CDR3 loop spans 16 amino acids. Germline CDR1 SEHNR, CDR2 FQNEAQ (reference sequence). Trimming took off 2 bases at V and 4 bases at J, with 17 bases between the two ends. This CDR3 reads CASSLTPGRGPTEAFF. The CDR3 bases are TGTGCCAGCAGCTTAACCCCCGGGAGGGGCCCCACTGAAGCTTTCTTT.

The rearrangement uses TRBV5-4 and TRBJ2-5, with 7 bases that match TRBD2. Germline assignment: CDR1 SGHNT and CDR2 YYREEE (reference sequence). Losses at the gene ends were 3 bases for V and 4 bases for J; bases not matched to a gene: 6. The CDR3 covers 14 residues. The CDR3 region has the DNA TGTGCCAGCAGCTCCGGGACTACCGTAGAGACCCAGTACTTC. It encodes CASSSGTTVETQYF.

In this sample, this clone turned up a few times. This sequence joins TRBV6-5 and TRBJ2-1, with 7 nucleotides matching TRBD1. Germline V CDR1 and CDR2: MNHEY, SVGAGI. The V and J ends lost 4 bases and 8 bases, in that order; junction bases with no gene match: 8. The CDR3 loop spans 14 amino acids. For the CDR3, the DNA is TGTGCCAGCAGTTTGACAGGGTTAATTGATGAGCAGTTCTTC. This codes for CASSLTGLIDEQFF.

This clone was seen more than once but under ten times. This chain links TRBV4-3 with TRBJ2-2; 8 bases agree with TRBD1. CDR3 length equals 15 residues. J was trimmed by 5 bases and V by 1 base; bases with no gene match: 3. Germline CDR1 and CDR2: LGHNA and YSLEER. The CDR3 DNA follows: TGCGCCAGCAGCCAAGGACAGGGGACGACCGGGGAGCTGTTTTTT. Amino acid sequence: CASSQGQGTTGELFF.

This clone turned up a few times. The chain employs TRBV29-1 and TRBJ2-5; TRBD2 matches at 8 bases. The CDR3 is made up of 14 amino acids. V was clipped by 4 bases and J by 2 bases; unmatched bases: 6. Per germline, CDR1 SQVTM and CDR2 ANQGSEA. This CDR3 reads CSVASGSGQETQYF. The CDR3 DNA sequence: TGCAGCGTTGCCAGCGGGAGTGGACAAGAGACCCAGTACTTC. The full variable domain, its missing parts supplied by reference TRBV29-1 and TRBJ2-5, is SAVISQKPSRDICQRGTSLTIQCQVDSQVTMMFWYRQQPGQSLTLIATANQGSEATYESGFVIDKFPISRPNLTFSTLTVSNMSPEDSSIYLCSVASGSGQETQYFGPGTRLLVL.

This rearrangement joins TRBV6-1 to TRBJ1-3; D call uncertain. The germline V gene has CDR1 MNHNS and CDR2 SASEGT. CDR3 length: 12 amino acids. V gave up 0 bases and J gave up 9 bases, with 6 bases separating them. The CDR3 is CASSEAEVTIYF. CDR3 nucleotides: TGTGCCAGCAGTGAAGCTGAGGTCACCATATATTTT.

The gene calls are TRBV5-1 and TRBJ2-7; D perhaps matches TRBD1 (6 bases). CDR3 length: 14 amino acids. Germline V lookup: CDR1 SGHRS, CDR2 YFSETQ. V gave up 1 base and J gave up 3 bases, with 11 bases separating them. The CDR3 loop reads CASSLTGNNYEQYF. The DNA for the CDR3 is TGCGCCAGCAGCTTGACAGGGAATAACTACGAGCAGTACTTC.

This clone appeared a few times. The CDR3 sequence: CASSIAPDFALVEQYF. As DNA, the CDR3 is TGTGCCAGTAGTATAGCTCCAGACTTCGCATTGGTCGAGCAGTACTTC. This sequence joins TRBV19 and TRBJ2-7; D is undetermined. Trimming took off 1 base at V and 6 bases at J, with 19 bases between the two ends. CDR1 and CDR2 (germline): LNHDA, SQIVND (reference sequence). This CDR3 is 16 amino acids long.

The chain carries TRBV27 and TRBJ2-6; D is perhaps TRBD2 (6 bases). V lost 7 bases, J lost 4 bases, and 14 bases lay in between. The germline CDR1 and CDR2 sequences are MNHEY and SMNVEV (reference sequence). This CDR3 has 15 amino acids. CDR3 loop: CASKLGGTGANVLTF. The DNA of the CDR3 is TGTGCCAGCAAGCTAGGAGGGACGGGGGCCAACGTCCTGACTTTC.